Sequencing of this T cell receptor beta chain was carried out in a study of somatic mutations in cytotoxic T cells in rheumatoid arthritis. Only in-frame clones appear in the TCRdb table, and some are missing; sequencing was by immunoSEQ multiplex PCR. The sample has tens of thousands of clones, 85% to 90% seen once. General study points: In about an eighth of the roughly 60 patients, the largest CD8+ clone exceeded 20% of CD8+ cells.

Comment on this clone: Its antigen is not identified.

Trimming left V 0 bases short and J 7 bases short, with 10 bases between. CDR1 is MNHNS, CDR2 SASEGT, per germline. CDR3 size: 15 residues. This chain joins TRBV6-1 and TRBJ1-6, with D uncertain. The sample comprised CD8+ T cells sorted from blood. The clonotype originates from an adult with rheumatoid arthritis. This CDR3 is CASSEAAGFNSPLHF. The CDR3 coding sequence is TGTGCCAGCAGTGAAGCGGCGGGGTTCAATTCACCCCTCCACTTT.